This paragraph covers one TCR beta chain sequence. In germline, CDR1 is MNHEY, CDR2 SVGEGT. CDR3 length equals 16 residues. V trimming: 5 bases; J trimming: 7 bases; junction bases outside the gene matches: 9. As originally analysed: By means of reference gene primer amplification, nucleated cell counts were estimated. Sequencing used immunoSEQ multiplex PCR; TCRdb keeps in-frame clones, though not all of them. V and J calls and clone size are copied from that table; D and trimming were computed from the DNA. The data hold around 140,000 clones, with over 60% observed a single time. This sample stems from a study of blood T cell repertoires in COVID-19. Study details: Sites in the United States, Italy and Spain provided acute and convalescent COVID-19 samples. T cells, B-cell-depleted T cells, or PBMCs supplied cDNA or gDNA.

This clonotype originated in a woman aged 45-59 years with active or convalescent COVID-19. This rearrangement joins TRBV6-2 or TRBV6-3 to TRBJ2-7; 15 nucleotides line up with TRBD2. Sequenced: peripheral blood. The CDR3 nucleotides are TGTGCCAGCAGTCACAGGACTAGCGGGAGGGCCGGTGAGCAGTACTTC. It translates to CASSHRTSGRAGEQYF.